The rows below give T cell receptor beta chains drawn from one sample of a study of blood T cell repertoires in COVID-19. Assay used: immunoSEQ multiplex PCR; TCRdb lists only in-frame clones, some missing. The table lists over 150,000 clones, about 86% of them singletons, with 12% in the top ten. Sequenced input: peripheral blood. Every receptor here comes from a woman aged 70-85 years with COVID-19, enrolled during active disease. The CDR3 runs from the conserved cysteine through the conserved F or W. The D gene is left open where the match is weak. Only part of the rows carry a size: once, few, many, or a class if the clone is expanded.

TRBD1	TRBJ1-1	TRBV27	-	TGTGCCAGCAGTGCCGGACAGGGAAGGAGGACTGAAGCTTTCTTT	CASSAGQGRRTEAFF
-	TRBJ2-7	TRBV11-3	once	TGTGCCAGCAGCTCCCCTCGGTCCCCAAATTACGAGCAGTACTTC	CASSSPRSPNYEQYF
-	TRBJ1-2	TRBV5-4	-	TGTGCCAGCAGAATGGGAGGTAACTATGGCTACACCTTC	CASRMGGNYGYTF
TRBD2	TRBJ2-7	TRBV4-2	-	TGTGCCAGCAGCCAGGGGCCACTAGCGGGAGGGCTCGTCTACGAGCAGTACTTC	CASSQGPLAGGLVYEQYF
-	TRBJ1-4	TRBV30	-	TGTGCCTGGAGTGGGCAGGGTAGCGAAAAACTGTTTTTT	CAWSGQGSEKLFF
TRBD1	TRBJ2-7	TRBV28	few	TGTGCCAGCAGTTGGACAGGGTATCGGTACGAGCAGTACTTC	CASSWTGYRYEQYF
TRBD1	TRBJ2-3	TRBV19	-	TGTGCCAGCAACCCCCTCGGACAGGGTGGTACAGATACGCAGTATTTT	CASNPLGQGGTDTQYF
-	TRBJ1-1	TRBV28	-	TGTGCCAGCAGTGTGCCGGGACAGAACACTGAAGCTTTCTTT	CASSVPGQNTEAFF
-	TRBJ2-3	TRBV7-9	once	TGTGCCAGCAGCTTAGAGGCAGGGGCCGGCACAGATACGCAGTATTTT	CASSLEAGAGTDTQYF
TRBD2	TRBJ2-2	TRBV3-1/TRBV3-2	-	TGTGCCAGCAGCCACTCCGTCTTAGGACTAGCACAAAACACCGGGGAGCTGTTTTTT	CASSHSVLGLAQNTGELFF
TRBD2	TRBJ2-7	TRBV6-5	-	TGTGCCAGCAACCTCAGGACTAGCGGCTACGAGCAGTACTTC	CASNLRTSGYEQYF
-	TRBJ2-2	TRBV28	-	TGTGCCAGCAGTTTTGAGCGGAGTGGGGAGCTGTTTTTT	CASSFERSGELFF
TRBD2	TRBJ2-5	TRBV11-2	-	TGTGCCAGCAGCTCAGGGGGGCGAGCGGGAGGATTCCAAGAGACCCAGTACTTC	CASSSGGRAGGFQETQYF
-	TRBJ2-1	TRBV18	-	TGTGCCAGCTCACCACCCCACGGACACCCCTCCTACAATGAGCAGTTCTTC	CASSPPHGHPSYNEQFF
-	TRBJ1-1	TRBV4-1	-	TGCGCCAGCAGCCAAAGTCACGGGAACACTGAAGCTTTCTTT	CASSQSHGNTEAFF
-	TRBJ1-2	TRBV9	-	TGTGCCAGCAGCGTAGACCCGGGGGCTAACTATGGCTACACCTTC	CASSVDPGANYGYTF
TRBD1	TRBJ1-1	TRBV27	-	TGTGCCAGCAGTTTATTGGTAGGGGGCGACACTGAAGCTTTCTTT	CASSLLVGGDTEAFF
-	TRBJ2-2	TRBV10-3	-	TGTGCCATCAGTGGACGGGCGAACACCGGGGAGCTGTTTTTT	CAISGRANTGELFF
-	TRBJ2-7	TRBV7-3	few	TGTGCCAGCAGCTTAACTTCGAGCGGCGAGTTCGAGCAGTACTTC	CASSLTSSGEFEQYF
TRBD2	TRBJ2-2	TRBV24-1	-	TGTGCCACCCGTGGGACTAGCGGGAGCACCGGGGAGCTGTTTTTT	CATRGTSGSTGELFF
-	TRBJ1-5	TRBV12-3/TRBV12-4	-	TGTGCCAGCAGTTGGGCGGGGAATCAGCCCCAGCATTTT	CASSWAGNQPQHF
TRBD1	TRBJ1-2	TRBV6-5	-	TGTGCCAGCAAGGGGGCCGCCTATGGCTACACCTTC	CASKGAAYGYTF
-	TRBJ2-4	TRBV6-5	-	TGTGCCAGCAGGGTGGCTGTGTCCAAAAACATTCAGTACTTC	CASRVAVSKNIQYF
-	TRBJ2-7	TRBV24-1	-	TGTGCCACCAGTGATACTAACACAGGGTTTAACCTCTACGAGCAGTACTTC	CATSDTNTGFNLYEQYF
TRBD1	TRBJ1-4	TRBV28	-	TGTGCCAGCAGACCGGACAGGGGTTCTAATGAAAAACTGTTTTTT	CASRPDRGSNEKLFF
TRBD1	TRBJ1-5	TRBV30	-	TGTGCCTGGAGTTACCCGGACAGGGCTTTACAGCCCCAGCATTTT	CAWSYPDRALQPQHF
-	TRBJ2-2	TRBV5-1	-	TGCGCCACTACACCCGACACTAACACCGGGGAGCTGTTTTTT	CATTPDTNTGELFF
-	TRBJ2-1	TRBV11-3	-	TGTGCCAGCAGCTTTGGCTCGGGTAGCTCCTACAATGAGCAGTTCTTC	CASSFGSGSSYNEQFF
TRBD2	TRBJ2-1	TRBV19	-	TGTGCCAGTAGTATAGAACTAGCGTACAATGAGCAGTTCTTC	CASSIELAYNEQFF
TRBD2	TRBJ2-3	TRBV27	-	TGTGCCAGCAGTTTACCCCCCGGGACTACAAGCACAGATACGCAGTATTTT	CASSLPPGTTSTDTQYF
-	TRBJ1-1	TRBV12-3/TRBV12-4	-	TGTGCCAGCACTCGACTGGCAAACACTGAAGCTTTCTTT	CASTRLANTEAFF
-	TRBJ1-5	TRBV4-2	-	TGTGCCAGCAGCCCCGCGGCAGGGGCAGTTCAGCCCCAGCATTTT	CASSPAAGAVQPQHF
-	TRBJ1-1	TRBV7-9	-	TGTGCCAGCACCTCACCCCCAGGGAACACTGAAGCTTTCTTT	CASTSPPGNTEAFF
TRBD2	TRBJ2-3	TRBV5-6	-	TGTGCCAGCAGCCCTGGGCCAGCGGGAGGGAGCACAGATACGCAGTATTTT	CASSPGPAGGSTDTQYF
-	TRBJ2-5	TRBV2	-	TGTGCCAGCGGGGGGAGTTCGCAGGAGACCCAGTACTTC	CASGGSSQETQYF
-	TRBJ1-2	TRBV10-3	-	TGTGCCATCAGTGAGCGACCGGGAGGGGAGGATGGCTACACCTTC	CAISERPGGEDGYTF
TRBD1	TRBJ2-1	TRBV7-3	-	TGTGCCAGCAGCTGGGACAGGGAGGAGTACAATGAGCAGTTCTTC	CASSWDREEYNEQFF
-	TRBJ2-7	TRBV27	-	TGTGCCAGCAGTACCGCTCCCGGGTACTACGAGCAGTACTTC	CASSTAPGYYEQYF
-	TRBJ1-1	TRBV30	few	TGTGCCTGGAAGGAGGCAGCCACGAACACTGAAGCTTTCTTT	CAWKEAATNTEAFF